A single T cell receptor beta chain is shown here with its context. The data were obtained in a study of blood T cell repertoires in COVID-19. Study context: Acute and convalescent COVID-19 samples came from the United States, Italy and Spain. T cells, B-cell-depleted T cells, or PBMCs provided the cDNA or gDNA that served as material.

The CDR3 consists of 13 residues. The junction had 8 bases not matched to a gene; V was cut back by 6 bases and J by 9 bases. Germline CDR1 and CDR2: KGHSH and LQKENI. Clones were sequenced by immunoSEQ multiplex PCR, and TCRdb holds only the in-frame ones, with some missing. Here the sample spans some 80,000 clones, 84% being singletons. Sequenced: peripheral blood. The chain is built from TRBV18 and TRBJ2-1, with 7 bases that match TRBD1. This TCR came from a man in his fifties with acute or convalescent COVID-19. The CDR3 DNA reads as TGTGCCAGCTCCGACAGGGTGTCCGTTGAGCAGTTCTTC. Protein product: CASSDRVSVEQFF.